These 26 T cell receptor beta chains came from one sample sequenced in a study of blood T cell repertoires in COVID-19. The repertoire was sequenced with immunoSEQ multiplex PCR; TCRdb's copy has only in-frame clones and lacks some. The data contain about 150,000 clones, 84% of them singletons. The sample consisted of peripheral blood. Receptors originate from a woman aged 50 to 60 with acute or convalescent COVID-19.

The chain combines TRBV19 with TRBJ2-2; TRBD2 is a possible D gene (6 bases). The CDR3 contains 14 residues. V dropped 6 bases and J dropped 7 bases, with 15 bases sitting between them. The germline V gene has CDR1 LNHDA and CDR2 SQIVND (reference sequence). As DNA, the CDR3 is TGTGCCAGTAGGGGGGGATTTATAGACGGGGAGCTGTTTTTT. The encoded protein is CASRGGFIDGELFF.

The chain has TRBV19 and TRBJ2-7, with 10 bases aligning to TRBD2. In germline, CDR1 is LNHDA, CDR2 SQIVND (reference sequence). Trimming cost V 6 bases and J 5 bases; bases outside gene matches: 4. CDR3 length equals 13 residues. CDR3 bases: TGTGCCAGTAGGGTAGCGGGGGGCCACGAGCAGTACTTC. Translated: CASRVAGGHEQYF.

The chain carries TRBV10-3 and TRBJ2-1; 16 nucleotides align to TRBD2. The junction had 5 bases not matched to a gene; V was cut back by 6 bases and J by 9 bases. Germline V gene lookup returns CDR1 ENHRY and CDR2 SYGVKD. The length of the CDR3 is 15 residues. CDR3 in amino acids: CAIRGLAGGPGEQFF. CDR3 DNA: TGTGCCATCAGGGGACTAGCGGGAGGGCCGGGTGAGCAGTTCTTC.

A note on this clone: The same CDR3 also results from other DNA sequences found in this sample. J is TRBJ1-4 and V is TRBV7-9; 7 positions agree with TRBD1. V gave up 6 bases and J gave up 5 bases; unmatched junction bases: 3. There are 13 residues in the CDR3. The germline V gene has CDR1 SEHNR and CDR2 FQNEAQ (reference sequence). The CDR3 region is CASSPQGNEKLFF. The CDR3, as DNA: TGTGCCAGCAGTCCACAGGGGAATGAAAAACTGTTTTTT.

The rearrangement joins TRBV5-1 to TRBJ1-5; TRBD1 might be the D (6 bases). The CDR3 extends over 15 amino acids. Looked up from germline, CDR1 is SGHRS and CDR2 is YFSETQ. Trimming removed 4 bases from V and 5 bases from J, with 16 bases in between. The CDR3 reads CASSLQGLSDQPQHF. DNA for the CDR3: TGCGCCAGCAGCCTACAGGGACTATCTGATCAGCCCCAGCATTTT.

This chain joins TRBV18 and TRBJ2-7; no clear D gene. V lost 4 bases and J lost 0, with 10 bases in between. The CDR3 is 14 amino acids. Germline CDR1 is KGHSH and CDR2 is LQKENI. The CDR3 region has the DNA TGTGCCAGCTCACTTATACCAGACTCCTACGAGCAGTACTTC. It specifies CASSLIPDSYEQYF.

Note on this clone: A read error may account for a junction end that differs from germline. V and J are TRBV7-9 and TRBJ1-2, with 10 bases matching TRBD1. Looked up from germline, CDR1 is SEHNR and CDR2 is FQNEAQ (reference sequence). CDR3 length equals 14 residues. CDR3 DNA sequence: TGTGCCAGCAGCCTAAATTTGGGACAGGGGAGCCATTCCTTC. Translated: CASSLNLGQGSHSF.

In DNA form, the CDR3 reads TGTGCCAGCACCGGCGGGGTGAGAACCCAGTACTTC. Translation gives CASTGGVRTQYF. This rearrangement joins TRBV12-3 or TRBV12-4 to TRBJ2-5; the D gene is possibly TRBD2 (6 bases). Trimming took 7 bases from V and 8 from J, leaving 14 bases between them. There are 12 residues in the CDR3.

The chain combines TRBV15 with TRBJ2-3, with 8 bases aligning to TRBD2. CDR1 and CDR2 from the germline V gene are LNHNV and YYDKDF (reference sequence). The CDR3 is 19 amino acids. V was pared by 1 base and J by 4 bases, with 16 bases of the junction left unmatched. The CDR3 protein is CATSRGTGGGPLRADTQYF. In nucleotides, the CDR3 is TGTGCCACCAGCAGAGGCACTGGCGGGGGGCCCCTTAGGGCAGATACGCAGTATTTT.

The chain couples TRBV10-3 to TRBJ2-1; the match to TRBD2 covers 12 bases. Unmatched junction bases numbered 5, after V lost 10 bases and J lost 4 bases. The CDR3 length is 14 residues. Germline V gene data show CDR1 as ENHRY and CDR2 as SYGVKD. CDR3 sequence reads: CATIGTSGYNEQFF. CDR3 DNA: TGTGCCACCATAGGGACTAGCGGGTACAATGAGCAGTTCTTC.

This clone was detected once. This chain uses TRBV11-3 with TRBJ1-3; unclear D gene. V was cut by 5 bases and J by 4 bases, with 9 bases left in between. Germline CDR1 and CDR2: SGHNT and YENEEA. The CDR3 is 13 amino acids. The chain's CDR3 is CASSAGLGNTIYF. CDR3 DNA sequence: TGTGCCAGCAGCGCCGGACTCGGAAACACCATATATTTT.

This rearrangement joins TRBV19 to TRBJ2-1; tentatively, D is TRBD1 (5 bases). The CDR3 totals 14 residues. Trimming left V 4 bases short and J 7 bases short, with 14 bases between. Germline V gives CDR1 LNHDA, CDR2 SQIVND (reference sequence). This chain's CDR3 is CASSNQGMGNEQFF. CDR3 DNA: TGTGCCAGTAGTAACCAGGGTATGGGTAATGAGCAGTTCTTC.

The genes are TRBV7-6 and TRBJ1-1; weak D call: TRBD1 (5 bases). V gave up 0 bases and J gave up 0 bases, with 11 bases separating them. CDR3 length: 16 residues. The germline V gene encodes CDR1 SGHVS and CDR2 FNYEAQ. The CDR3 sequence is CASSLAPGGMNTEAFF. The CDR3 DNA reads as TGTGCCAGCAGCTTAGCGCCGGGGGGAATGAACACTGAAGCTTTCTTT.

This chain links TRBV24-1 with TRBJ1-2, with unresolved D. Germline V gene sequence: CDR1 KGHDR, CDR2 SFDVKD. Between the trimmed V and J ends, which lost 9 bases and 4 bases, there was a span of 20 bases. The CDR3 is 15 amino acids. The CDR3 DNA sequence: TGTGCCACCCCGCCGAGACGAGCTAGAGTCTATGGCTACACCTTC. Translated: CATPPRRARVYGYTF.

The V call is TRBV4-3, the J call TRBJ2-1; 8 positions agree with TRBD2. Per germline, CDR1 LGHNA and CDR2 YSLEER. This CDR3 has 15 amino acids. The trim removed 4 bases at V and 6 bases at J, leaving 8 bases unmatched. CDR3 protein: CASSRQAGVPNEQFF. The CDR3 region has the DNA TGCGCCAGCAGCCGGCAAGCGGGGGTCCCCAATGAGCAGTTCTTC.

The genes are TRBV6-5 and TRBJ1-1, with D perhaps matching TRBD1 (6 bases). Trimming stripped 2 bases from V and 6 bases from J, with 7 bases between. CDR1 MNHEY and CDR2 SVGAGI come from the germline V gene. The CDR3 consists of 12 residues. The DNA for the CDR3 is TGTGCCAGCAGTTACGAGGGGGCTGAAGCTTTCTTT. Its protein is CASSYEGAEAFF.

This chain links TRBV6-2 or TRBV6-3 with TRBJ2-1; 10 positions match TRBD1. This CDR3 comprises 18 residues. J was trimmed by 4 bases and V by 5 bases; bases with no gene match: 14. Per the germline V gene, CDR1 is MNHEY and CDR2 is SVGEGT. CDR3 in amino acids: CASSPHRGGTGEYNEQFF. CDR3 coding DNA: TGTGCCAGCAGTCCACATCGCGGCGGGACAGGGGAATACAATGAGCAGTTCTTC.

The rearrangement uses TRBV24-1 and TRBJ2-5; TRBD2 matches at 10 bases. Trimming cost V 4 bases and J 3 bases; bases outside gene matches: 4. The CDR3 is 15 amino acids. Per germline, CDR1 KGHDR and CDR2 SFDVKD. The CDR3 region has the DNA TGTGCCACCAGTGACTCCGGACTAGCGGAAGAGACCCAGTACTTC. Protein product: CATSDSGLAEETQYF.

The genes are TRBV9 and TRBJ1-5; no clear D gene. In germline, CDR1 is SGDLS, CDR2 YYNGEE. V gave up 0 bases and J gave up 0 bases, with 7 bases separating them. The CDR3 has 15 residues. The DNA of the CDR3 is TGTGCCAGCAGCGTAGACGGGGTTAGCAATCAGCCCCAGCATTTT. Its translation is CASSVDGVSNQPQHF. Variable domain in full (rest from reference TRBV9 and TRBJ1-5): DSGVTQTPKHLITATGQRVTLRCSPRSGDLSVYWYQQSLDQGLQFLIQYYNGEERAKGNILERFSAQQFPDLHSELNLSSLELGDSALYFCASSVDGVSNQPQHFGDGTRLSIL.

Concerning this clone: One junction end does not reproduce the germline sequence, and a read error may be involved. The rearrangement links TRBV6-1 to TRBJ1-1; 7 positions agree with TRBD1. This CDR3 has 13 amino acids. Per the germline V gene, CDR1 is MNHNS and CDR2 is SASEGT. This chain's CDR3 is CASREDRDTEAFF. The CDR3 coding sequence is TGTGCCAGCAGGGAAGACAGGGACACTGAAGCTTTCTTT.

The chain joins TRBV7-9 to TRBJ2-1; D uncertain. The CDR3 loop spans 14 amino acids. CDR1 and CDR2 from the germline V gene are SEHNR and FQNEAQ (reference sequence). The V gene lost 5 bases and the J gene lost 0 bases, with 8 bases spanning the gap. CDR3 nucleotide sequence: TGTGCCAGCAGCCCGGAGCTCTCCTACAATGAGCAGTTCTTC. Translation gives CASSPELSYNEQFF. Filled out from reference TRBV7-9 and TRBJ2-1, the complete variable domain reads DTGVSQNPRHKITKRGQNVTFRCDPISEHNRLYWYRQTLGQGPEFLTYFQNEAQLEKSRLLSDRFSAERPKGSFSTLEIQRTEQGDSAMYLCASSPELSYNEQFFGPGTRLTVL.

The CDR3 sequence: CASSLTSAGLNEQYF. Written as DNA, the CDR3 is TGTGCCAGCAGCTTAACGTCGGCAGGGTTAAACGAGCAGTACTTC. V gene TRBV7-3 combines with J gene TRBJ2-7; the D gene is possibly TRBD1 (5 bases). The CDR3 has 15 amino acids. In germline, CDR1 is SGHTA, CDR2 FQGTGA. Between the trimmed V and J ends, which lost 0 bases and 5 bases, there was a span of 14 bases.

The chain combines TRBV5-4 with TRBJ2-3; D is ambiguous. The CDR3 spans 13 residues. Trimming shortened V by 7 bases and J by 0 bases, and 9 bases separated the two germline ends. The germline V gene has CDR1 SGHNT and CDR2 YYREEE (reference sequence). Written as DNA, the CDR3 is TGTGCCAGCCGTACGACTAGCACAGATACGCAGTATTTT. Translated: CASRTTSTDTQYF.

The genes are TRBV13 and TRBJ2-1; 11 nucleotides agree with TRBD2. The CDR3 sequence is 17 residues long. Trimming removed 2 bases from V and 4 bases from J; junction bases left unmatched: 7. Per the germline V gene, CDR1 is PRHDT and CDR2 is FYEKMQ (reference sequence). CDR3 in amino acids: CASSLKTSGTAYNEQFF. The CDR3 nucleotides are TGTGCCAGCAGCTTAAAGACTAGCGGGACAGCGTACAATGAGCAGTTCTTC. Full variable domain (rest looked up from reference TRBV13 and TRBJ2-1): AAGVIQSPRHLIKEKRETATLKCYPIPRHDTVYWYQQGPGQDPQFLISFYEKMQSDKGSIPDRFSAQQFSDYHSELNMSSLELGDSALYFCASSLKTSGTAYNEQFFGPGTRLTVL.

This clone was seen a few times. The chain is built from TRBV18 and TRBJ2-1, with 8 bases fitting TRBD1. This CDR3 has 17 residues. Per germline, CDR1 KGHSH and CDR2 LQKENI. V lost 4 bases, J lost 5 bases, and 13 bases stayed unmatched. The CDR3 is CASSLGQGGTFHNEQFF. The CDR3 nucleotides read TGTGCCAGCTCACTTGGACAGGGCGGCACTTTCCACAATGAGCAGTTCTTC. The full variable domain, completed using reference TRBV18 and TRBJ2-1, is NAGVMQNPRHLVRRRGQEARLRCSPMKGHSHVYWYRQLPEEGLKFMVYLQKENIIDESGMPKERFSAEFPKEGPSILRIQQVVRGDSAAYFCASSLGQGGTFHNEQFFGPGTRLTVL.

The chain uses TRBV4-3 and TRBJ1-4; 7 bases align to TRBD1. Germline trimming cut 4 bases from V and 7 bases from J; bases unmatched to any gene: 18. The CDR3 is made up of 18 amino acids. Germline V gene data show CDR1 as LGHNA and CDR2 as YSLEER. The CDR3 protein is CASSPGGAQGLRGEKLFF. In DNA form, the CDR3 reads TGCGCCAGCAGCCCAGGAGGGGCACAGGGGCTCCGGGGTGAAAAACTGTTTTTT.